The present entry profiles one T cell receptor beta chain with its context. A single count supports this clone. Its binding antigen is unknown. No much larger clone is present one base from it, and per-base qualities are unavailable. The same CDR3 arises from other DNA sequences in this sample as well. This specimen comes from a study of T cell responses to AZD1222 COVID-19 vaccine listed by TCRdb under 2021. Notes on the research overall: A total of 233 trial participants underwent TCR sequencing, of whom more than 200 had received two doses of AZD1222 and about 25 had received two doses of the MenACWY control vaccine. Trial participants were enrolled by age into 18-55, 56-69 and 70-plus year subgroups, with approximately 160, 26 and 62 TCR-sequenced participants respectively. Results the study describes overall, beyond this receptor: The 56-69-year group was small, and its depth increase did not reach significance, likely because of low power. Because no samples from the day 14 peak response were available, repertoires could be characterized only after the peak T cell response. Conclusions about previously exposed vaccinees were limited because only a handful of AZD1222 recipients were SARS-CoV-2 seropositive at baseline. Spike-specific TCR breadth and depth rose significantly after two AZD1222 doses compared with day 0 and with MenACWY recipients. The vaccine-associated CD4 TCRs covered the entire spike protein, and the dominant responses fell in regions 160-218 and 743-854. Participants were mostly white British and included more females than males, and it was suggested by the authors that clonal diversity may have been underestimated. Reportedly, close to half of the unique spike-specific TCRs recognized epitopes lying outside the regions that are mutated in the B.1.351 and B.1.1.7 variants.

The CDR3 regions of human TCRbeta chains were analyzed by immunosequencing. The source study handled its data this way. TCRs in the repertoires were compared against a reference library of SARS-CoV-2-specific TCRs that had been generated with the MIRA antigen-specificity platform. Breadth was defined as the fraction of unique TCRs that were SARS-CoV-2-associated. Depth was defined as the fraction of total T cells that were SARS-CoV-2-associated. Each spike-specific TCR was assigned to its reactive spike region and to a CD4 or CD8 class using the MIRA data. Log10-transformed breadth and depth values were compared by one-way ANOVA with Sidak's multiple comparisons tests. What TCRdb holds here is the immuneACCESS table cut down to in-frame rearrangements. Part of the clones is not present; checked against another copy, under half of the missing clones reflect an unresolved V gene, and the others are unexplained. The V and J calls and the clone size are those of that table, but D and trimming were determined from the DNA. The sample has about 150,000 clones on record, about 91% of them singletons. The ten largest clones add up to roughly 3.8% of the sample.

The time point tag for this specimen amounts to: about 28 days (+/-7) after the second vaccine dose. AZD1222 recipients whose second dose came at about 4 weeks and those whose second dose came at about 12 weeks were combined into one group, since spike-specific TCR depth and breadth did not differ between the two schedules. Vaccinee samples were obtained from the UK trials COV001 and COV002, which included a single-blind randomized controlled phase 2/3 trial of AZD1222 (ChAdOx1 nCoV-19) in healthy adults. For TCRbeta chain sequencing, PBMC samples were collected from trial participants at day 0 and at day 28 after the second dose. The receptor's source is an adult who received the AZD1222 COVID-19 vaccine. The sample here was peripheral blood, taken 28 days after the second AZD1222 dose.

The sequence in DNA is TGTGCCAGCTCACCTCCGACAGGAACCTACGAGCAGTACTTC. It specifies CASSPPTGTYEQYF. The chain uses TRBV18 and TRBJ2-7; matching of 6 bases hints at TRBD1 as the D gene. At the junction V is shortened by 3 bases and J by 2 bases, with 11 bases in between. The CDR3 measures 14 amino acids from cysteine to phenylalanine. Only the CDR3 DNA stays, 42 bases, in frame from base 1. According to the germline V gene, CDR1 reads KGHSH and CDR2 reads LQKENI.